This T cell receptor (beta chain) was recorded in a study of T cell responses to AZD1222 COVID-19 vaccine. The CDR3 is 15 amino acids. The germline V gene has CDR1 LNHDA and CDR2 SQIVND (reference sequence). V lost 3 bases, J lost 0 bases, and 6 bases lay in between. Findings and caveats of the study: Most donors were white British, females outnumbered males, and clonal diversity was possibly underestimated.

Only in-frame clones appear in the TCRdb table, and some are missing; sequencing was by immunoSEQ multiplex PCR. The table has 90,000 to 130,000 clones, 80% to 90% seen once. This clone appeared a single time. Its matching antigen is unknown. This specimen was peripheral blood, taken 28 days after the second AZD1222 dose. This TCR derives from an adult who received the AZD1222 COVID-19 vaccine. The chain links TRBV19 to TRBJ2-6; D is unresolved. The CDR3 bases are TGTGCCAGTAGTATCCCGTACTCTGGGGCCAACGTCCTGACTTTC. Translated, it gives CASSIPYSGANVLTF.